The 22 T cell receptor beta chains listed next were all sequenced from one sample in a study of CD8 T cells in Susac syndrome. With random hexamers, roughly 0.45 to 1 ug RNA was reverse transcribed. Via MiXCR, TCRdb re-called the immunoSEQ multiplex PCR reads, giving one row per CDR3 protein. The table records roughly 80,000 distinct CDR3 sequences, approximately 95% of them present only once. Sequencing input: CD8+ T cells from PBMCs. These TCRs come from a human donor with Susac syndrome.

The chain links TRBV12-3 or TRBV12-4 to TRBJ2-7; D remains ambiguous. The CDR3 length is 13 residues. V dropped 8 bases and J dropped 2 bases, with 13 bases sitting between them. The CDR3 reads CASRAEWAYEQYF. The DNA for the CDR3 is TGTGCCAGCCGGGCAGAGTGGGCCTACGAGCAGTACTTC.

The J gene is TRBJ1-2, the V gene TRBV7-2; 12 positions match TRBD1. V lost 10 bases to trimming and J lost 7 bases; unmatched junction nucleotides: 19. The CDR3 loop spans 17 amino acids. CDR1 SGHTA and CDR2 FQGNSA come from the germline V gene. CDR3: CANFDSGQGAIRGGYTF. The CDR3 DNA follows: TGTGCCAACTTTGACTCGGGACAGGGGGCCATAAGGGGTGGCTACACCTTC.

The V and J genes are TRBV7-9 and TRBJ2-7; D perhaps matches TRBD1 (6 bases). CDR1 and CDR2 (germline): SEHNR, FQNEAQ (reference sequence). CDR3 length: 12 amino acids. The V end was cut by 6 bases, the J end by 5 bases, with 11 bases between. CDR3 DNA: TGTGCCAGCAGGGGTACAGGGAACGAGCAGTACTTC. Translation: CASRGTGNEQYF.

The rearrangement links TRBV7-9 to TRBJ1-5, with a weak D call TRBD1 (5 bases). The germline V and J ends were trimmed by 5 bases and 1 base, with 9 bases remaining between them. The CDR3 length is 14 residues. Looked up from germline, CDR1 is SEHNR and CDR2 is FQNEAQ (reference sequence). The CDR3 nucleotides read TGTGCCAGCAGCCTGACAGAAAGCAATCAGCCCCAGCATTTT. It specifies CASSLTESNQPQHF.

This clonotype was detected only a few times. This chain joins TRBV12-3 or TRBV12-4 and TRBJ2-3, with D uncertain. V lost 3 bases, J lost 3 bases, and 10 bases lay in between. The CDR3 consists of 14 residues. The CDR3 region is CASSFWGGTDTQYF. The CDR3 DNA follows: TGTGCCAGCAGTTTTTGGGGTGGGACAGATACGCAGTATTTT.

The V call is TRBV5-1, the J call TRBJ2-5, with TRBD2 matching 12 bases. CDR3 length: 17 residues. CDR1 and CDR2 from the germline V gene are SGHRS and YFSETQ. The trim removed 6 bases at V and 2 bases at J, leaving 11 bases unmatched. This CDR3 reads CASTSSGGGRLQETQYF. CDR3 nucleotides: TGCGCCAGCACCTCTAGCGGGGGGGGCCGATTACAAGAGACCCAGTACTTC.

The chain couples TRBV15 to TRBJ2-5; D is undetermined. Deletions cut 3 bases from V and 3 bases from J, with 5 bases between. The length of the CDR3 is 12 residues. Germline loops: CDR1 LNHNV, CDR2 YYDKDF (reference sequence). The CDR3 region is CATSSPEETQYF. CDR3 DNA: TGTGCCACCAGCAGCCCGGAAGAGACCCAGTACTTC.

The chain couples TRBV27 to TRBJ1-5; 8 nucleotides align to TRBD1. The CDR3 contains 15 residues. Germline lookup yields CDR1 MNHEY and CDR2 SMNVEV (reference sequence). V shed 6 bases, J shed 7 bases, and the junction held 11 bases outside the gene matches. As DNA, the CDR3 is TGTGCCAGCAGACCCCCGGACAGGGTGAGACAGCCCCAGCATTTT. It specifies CASRPPDRVRQPQHF.

The chain links TRBV4-1 to TRBJ2-5; D possibly corresponds to TRBD1 (5 bases). Trimming stripped 2 bases from V and 2 bases from J, with 9 bases between. The CDR3 is 14 amino acids. Per the germline V gene, CDR1 is MGHRA and CDR2 is YSYEKL. The CDR3 nucleotides are TGCGCCAGCAGCCAAAGGGGTAGTCAAGAGACCCAGTACTTC. Amino acids: CASSQRGSQETQYF.

The genes are TRBV4-1 and TRBJ2-7; 8 nucleotides match TRBD1. Germline V gene sequence: CDR1 MGHRA, CDR2 YSYEKL. The CDR3 totals 14 residues. V trimming: 6 bases; J trimming: 7 bases; junction bases outside the gene matches: 11. CDR3 in amino acids: CASSATQGAGEQYF. In DNA, the CDR3 is TGCGCCAGCAGTGCAACCCAGGGGGCTGGAGAGCAGTACTTC.

The rearrangement uses TRBV2 and TRBJ2-7; 8 bases are shared with TRBD2. Trimming took 4 bases from V and 5 from J; bases not matched to a gene: 7. Per the germline V gene, CDR1 is SNHLY and CDR2 is FYNNEI. This CDR3 comprises 14 residues. The CDR3 spells CASSGGSGENEQYF. CDR3 sequence (DNA): TGTGCCAGCAGTGGGGGTAGCGGGGAAAACGAGCAGTACTTC.

The rearrangement links TRBV11-2 to TRBJ1-1; D not certain. With 2 bases removed from V and 0 bases from J, the gap between germline ends came to 13 bases. The CDR3 has 16 amino acids. Germline V CDR1 and CDR2: SGHAT, FQNNGV. This chain's CDR3 is CASSLWRGGMNTEAFF. Written as DNA, the CDR3 is TGTGCCAGCAGCTTATGGCGGGGAGGCATGAACACTGAAGCTTTCTTT.

The V and J genes are TRBV7-9 and TRBJ2-1; a weak D match, TRBD1 (5 bases). Trimming cost V 0 bases and J 7 bases, with 13 bases left between them. The CDR3 spans 15 residues. Germline V CDR1 and CDR2: SEHNR, FQNEAQ (reference sequence). The CDR3 DNA reads TGTGCCAGCAGCTTAGCGCGCGGATCAGGGAATGAGCAGTTCTTC. It translates to CASSLARGSGNEQFF. Variable domain in full (rest from reference TRBV7-9 and TRBJ2-1): DTGVSQNPRHKITKRGQNVTFRCDPISEHNRLYWYRQTLGQGPEFLTYFQNEAQLEKSRLLSDRFSAERPKGSFSTLEIQRTEQGDSAMYLCASSLARGSGNEQFFGPGTRLTVL.

This clonotype came up once. The rearrangement joins TRBV9 to TRBJ2-2; D uncertain. Germline values: CDR1 SGDLS, CDR2 YYNGEE. This CDR3 spans 16 amino acids. The ends were cut back, 2 bases at V and 3 bases at J, with 14 bases in the middle. CDR3 DNA sequence: TGTGCCAGCAGCGTCCGGCAAGAGGACGACACCGGGGAGCTGTTTTTT. Its translation: CASSVRQEDDTGELFF.

The chain links TRBV4-3 to TRBJ2-1; D not resolved. CDR1 LGHNA and CDR2 YSLEER come from the germline V gene. With 1 base removed from V and 12 bases from J, the gap between germline ends came to 7 bases. CDR3 length: 11 residues. The CDR3 protein is CASSQGERQFF. The CDR3 DNA follows: TGCGCCAGCAGCCAAGGGGAACGGCAGTTCTTC.

V usage is TRBV5-6 and J usage is TRBJ2-1; no clear D gene. The germline V and J ends were trimmed by 2 bases and 7 bases, with 7 bases remaining between them. The CDR3 runs 12 residues. Germline loops: CDR1 SGHDT, CDR2 YYEEEE. For the CDR3, the DNA is TGTGCCAGCAGCTTTGGAGCAAATGAGCAGTTCTTC. It is translated as CASSFGANEQFF.

The chain links TRBV7-3 to TRBJ2-7; the match to TRBD2 covers 7 bases. Germline V gives CDR1 SGHTA, CDR2 FQGTGA. The CDR3 has 15 residues. J gave up 3 bases and V 3 bases, and 8 bases lay outside the gene matches. The CDR3 is CASSLSGGSHYEQYF. The CDR3 nucleotides are TGTGCCAGCAGCTTGTCGGGAGGTTCTCACTACGAGCAGTACTTC. The variable domain in full, with the rest retrieved from reference TRBV7-3 and TRBJ2-7, is GAGVSQTPSNKVTEKGKYVELRCDPISGHTALYWYRQSLGQGPEFLIYFQGTGAADDSGLPNDRFFAVRPEGSVSTLKIQRTERGDSAVYLCASSLSGGSHYEQYFGPGTRLTVT.

The genes are TRBV28 and TRBJ2-1; either TRBD1 or TRBD2 may supply D (6 bases each). Germline CDR1 is MDHEN and CDR2 is SYDVKM. V lost 7 bases and J 8 bases, leaving 15 bases between the germline ends. This CDR3 is 13 amino acids long. The CDR3 nucleotides are TGTGCCAGCACCACAAGGGGGGCGGATGAGCAGTTCTTC. As protein: CASTTRGADEQFF. Filled out from reference TRBV28 and TRBJ2-1, the complete variable domain reads DVKVTQSSRYLVKRTGEKVFLECVQDMDHENMFWYRQDPGLGLRLIYFSYDVKMKEKGDIPEGYSVSREKKERFSLILESASTNQTSMYLCASTTRGADEQFFGPGTRLTVL.

This chain joins TRBV2 and TRBJ1-1; D not resolved. The CDR3 consists of 11 residues. Trimming shortened V by 4 bases and J by 5 bases, and 5 bases separated the two germline ends. CDR1 and CDR2 from the germline V gene are SNHLY and FYNNEI. The CDR3 here is CASSGGTEAFF. CDR3 sequence (DNA): TGTGCCAGCAGTGGTGGTACTGAAGCTTTCTTT.

This clonotype has only one observation. CDR3 nucleotides: TGTGCCAGCAGCGTCCGGGACAGGGATGGCTACACCTTC. Its translation is CASSVRDRDGYTF. The rearrangement joins TRBV9 to TRBJ1-2, with 9 nucleotides matching TRBD1. The CDR3 extends over 13 amino acids. V lost 2 bases to trimming and J lost 6 bases; unmatched junction nucleotides: 2. Germline CDR1 is SGDLS and CDR2 is YYNGEE.

This rearrangement joins TRBV4-1 to TRBJ1-5; unclear D gene. The V and J ends lost 4 bases and 4 bases respectively, with 11 bases between them. CDR1 is MGHRA and CDR2 is YSYEKL in the germline V gene. This CDR3 comprises 14 residues. CDR3 bases: TGCGCCAGCAGCCCATGGACGGGGAATCAGCCCCAGCATTTT. This translates into CASSPWTGNQPQHF.

CDR3: CSARTSGGSEQYF. The DNA of the CDR3 is TGCAGTGCAAGGACTAGCGGGGGGAGTGAGCAGTACTTC. This chain joins TRBV20-1 and TRBJ2-7; TRBD2 agrees at 14 bases. The germline CDR1 and CDR2 sequences are DFQATT and SNEGSKA (reference sequence). With 6 bases clipped from V and 7 bases from J, the junction kept 5 bases outside the gene matches. The CDR3 spans 13 residues.